This T cell receptor beta chain was sequenced in a study of T-cell memory formation after mild COVID-19 (dated by TCRdb to the early 2020s). Background for the entire study: Most TCR sequence clusters were specific to one of the two donors. Longitudinal TCRalpha and TCRbeta repertoire sequencing tracked T-cell clones expanding and contracting after mild COVID-19 in a couple of donors. The cohort comprised two young, previously healthy adult volunteers, one female and one male.

General findings and caveats noted by the study authors: The detection of some responding clones in pre-infection memory suggests that pre-existing cross-reactive memory T cells joined the SARS-CoV-2 response. Contracting CD4+ clones were found mainly in CM and EM memory subsets, while CD8+ clones were enriched in EMRA. Balanced CD4/CD8 phenotypes were observed for clones contracting from day 15 to 85, whereas a bias towards CD4+ was observed for a second wave of clones expanding from day 15 to 37. The study covered only a couple of mild cases, and larger cohorts including severe cases with pre-infection samples were considered necessary. SARS-CoV-2 specificity of the second-wave clones peaking on day 37 was not confirmed.

From the germline V gene (reference sequence), CDR1 is MNHEY and CDR2 is SMNVEV. The V and J ends are trimmed by 6 bases and 10 bases, leaving 19 bases between them. From the cysteine through the phenylalanine, the CDR3 covers 15 amino acids. The DNA shown is the 45-base CDR3, in frame from base 1. The sequencer listed for this sample is Illumina NovaSeq 6000. cDNA libraries for TCRalpha and TCRbeta were prepared by 5'RACE using constant-segment primers, with sample barcodes and unique molecular identifiers added. Trizol reagent was used to extract RNA from every sample. The libraries were amplified in two PCR steps, and the second step added a second sample barcode and Illumina TruSeq adapters. Sequencing of libraries was performed on an Illumina NovaSeq with 2 x 150 bp paired-end reads. For the original study's pipeline: Reads were demultiplexed and collapsed into UMI-guided consensus sequences with migec v1.2.7. With mixcr v2.1.11, UMI consensuses were aligned to TRA and TRB V and J templates and assembled into clonotypes. A clonotype was counted as expanded or contracted only if both edgeR and NoisET called the change significant, with noise models trained on biological replicates. For edgeR calls, the cutoffs were a false discovery rate-adjusted p below 0.01 and a log2 fold-change threshold of 1. PCA with hierarchical clustering of max-normalized trajectories of the 1000 most abundant clonotypes was used as exploratory dynamics analysis. The CD4 or CD8 phenotype of responding clones was assigned using the separately sequenced CD4+ and CD8+ repertoires. TCRdb itself trimmed the public reads at Q25 with fastp, ran MiXCR and retained productive beta chains. Identical CDR3 proteins give one entry, which carries the most common genes and DNA. The V and J calls follow TCRdb's processing rather than the paper's. The sample yields around 340,000 distinct CDR3 sequences; approximately 15% were counted once. Approximately 21% of the sample is taken by the ten largest.

Regarding this clonotype: No antigen is known for it. It has no much larger one-base neighbor in the sample; base qualities were not kept.

PBMCs were isolated by Ficoll-Paque density gradient centrifugation. The source of this sequence is a man aged 18 to 30 who had mild COVID-19 (a few samples of this study predate the infection). The sample titles of this study are shuffled in the database, so cell type and time point are left out; the donor was told from shared clones. This chain joins TRBV27 to TRBJ1-6; the best D guess is TRBD1, with 6 bases matching. Sequenced: PBMCs or a T cell subset sorted from them (not recorded which). The sequenced DNA is TGTGCCAGCAGCTTTCTCTACAGGGACCCATCACCCCTCCACTTT. Its protein is CASSFLYRDPSPLHF.